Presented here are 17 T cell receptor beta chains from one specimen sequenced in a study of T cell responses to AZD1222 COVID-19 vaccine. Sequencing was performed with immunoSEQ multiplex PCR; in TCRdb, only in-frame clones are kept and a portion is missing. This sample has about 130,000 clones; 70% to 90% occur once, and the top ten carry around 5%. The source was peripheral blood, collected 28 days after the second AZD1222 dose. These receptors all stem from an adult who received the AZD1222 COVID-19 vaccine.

CDR3 protein: CASGRERGTDTQYF. CDR3 bases: TGTGCCAGCGGAAGGGAGCGGGGCACAGATACGCAGTATTTT. V usage is TRBV5-5 and J usage is TRBJ2-3; D is possibly TRBD2 (6 bases). Looked up from germline, CDR1 is SGHKS and CDR2 is YYEKEE (reference sequence). This CDR3 contains 14 residues. The germline V and J ends were trimmed by 7 bases and 1 base, with 13 bases remaining between them.

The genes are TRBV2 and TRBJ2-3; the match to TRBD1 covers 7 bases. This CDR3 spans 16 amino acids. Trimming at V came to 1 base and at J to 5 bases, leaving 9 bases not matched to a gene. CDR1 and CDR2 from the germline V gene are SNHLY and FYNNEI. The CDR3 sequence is CASSEETGIMGDTQYF. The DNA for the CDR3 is TGTGCCAGCAGTGAAGAGACAGGGATAATGGGAGATACGCAGTATTTT.

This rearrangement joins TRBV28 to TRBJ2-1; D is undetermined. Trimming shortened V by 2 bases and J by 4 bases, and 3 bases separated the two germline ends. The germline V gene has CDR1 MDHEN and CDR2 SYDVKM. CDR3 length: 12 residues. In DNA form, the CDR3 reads TGTGCCAGCAGTTTAGTGTACAATGAGCAGTTCTTC. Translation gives CASSLVYNEQFF.

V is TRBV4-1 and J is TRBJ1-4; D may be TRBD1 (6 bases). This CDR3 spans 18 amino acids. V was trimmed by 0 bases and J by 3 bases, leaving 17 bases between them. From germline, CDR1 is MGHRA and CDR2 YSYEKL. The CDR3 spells CASSQDQTGSVSNEKLFF. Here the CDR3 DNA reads TGCGCCAGCAGCCAAGATCAAACAGGGTCAGTGTCTAATGAAAAACTGTTTTTT.

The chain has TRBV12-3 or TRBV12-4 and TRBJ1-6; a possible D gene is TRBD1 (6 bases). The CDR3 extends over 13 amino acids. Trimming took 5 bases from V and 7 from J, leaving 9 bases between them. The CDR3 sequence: CASSLTGNSPLHF. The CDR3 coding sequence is TGTGCCAGCAGTCTAACAGGGAATTCACCCCTCCACTTT.

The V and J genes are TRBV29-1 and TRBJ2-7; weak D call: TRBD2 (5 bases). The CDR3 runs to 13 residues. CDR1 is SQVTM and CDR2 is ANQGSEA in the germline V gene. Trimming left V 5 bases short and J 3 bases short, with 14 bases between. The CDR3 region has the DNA TGCAGCGTTCTCGAGACGGAGGACTACGAGCAGTACTTC. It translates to CSVLETEDYEQYF.

The CDR3 DNA reads as TGTGCCAGCAGCTTAGACCGGGGGGGCTTCAACGAGCAGTACTTC. Translating it yields CASSLDRGGFNEQYF. V usage is TRBV7-2 and J usage is TRBJ2-7, with TRBD2 matching over 8 bases. The CDR3 consists of 15 residues. J was trimmed by 5 bases and V by 1 base; bases with no gene match: 7. Germline CDR1 SGHTA, CDR2 FQGNSA. Full variable domain (rest looked up from reference TRBV7-2 and TRBJ2-7): GAGVSQSPSNKVTEKGKDVELRCDPISGHTALYWYRQSLGQGLEFLIYFQGNSAPDKSGLPSDRFSAERTGGSVSTLTIQRTQQEDSAVYLCASSLDRGGFNEQYFGPGTRLTVT.

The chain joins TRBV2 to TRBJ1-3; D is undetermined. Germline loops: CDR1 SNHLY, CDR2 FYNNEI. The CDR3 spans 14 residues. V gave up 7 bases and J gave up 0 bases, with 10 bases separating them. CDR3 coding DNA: TGTGCCAGCACCCGGGGTTCCTCTGGAAACACCATATATTTT. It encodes CASTRGSSGNTIYF.

In DNA form, the CDR3 reads TGTGCCAGCAGCTTGGGTCTTGGGGAGCAGTTCTTC. Translated, it gives CASSLGLGEQFF. The chain employs TRBV5-8 and TRBJ2-1; D is undetermined. The CDR3 runs to 12 residues. V lost 0 bases to trimming and J lost 10 bases, with 8 bases between them. From germline, CDR1 is SGHTS and CDR2 YDEGEE.

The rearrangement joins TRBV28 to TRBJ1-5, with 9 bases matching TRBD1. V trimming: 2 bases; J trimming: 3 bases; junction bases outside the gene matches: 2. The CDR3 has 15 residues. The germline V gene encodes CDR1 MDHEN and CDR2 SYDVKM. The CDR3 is CASSLRTGVNQPQHF. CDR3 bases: TGTGCCAGCAGTTTACGGACAGGGGTCAATCAGCCCCAGCATTTT. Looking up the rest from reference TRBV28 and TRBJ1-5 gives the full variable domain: DVKVTQSSRYLVKRTGEKVFLECVQDMDHENMFWYRQDPGLGLRLIYFSYDVKMKEKGDIPEGYSVSREKKERFSLILESASTNQTSMYLCASSLRTGVNQPQHFGDGTRLSIL.

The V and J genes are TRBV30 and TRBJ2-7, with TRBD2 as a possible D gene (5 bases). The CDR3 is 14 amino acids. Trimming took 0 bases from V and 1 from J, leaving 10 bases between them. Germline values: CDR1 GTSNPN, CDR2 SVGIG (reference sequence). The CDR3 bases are TGTGCCTGGAGTGTAGGACTGGCTTCCTACGAGCAGTACTTC. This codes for CAWSVGLASYEQYF. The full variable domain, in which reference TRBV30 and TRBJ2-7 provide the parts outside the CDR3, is SQTIHQWPATLVQPVGSPLSLECTVEGTSNPNLYWYRQAAGRGLQLLFYSVGIGQISSEVPQNLSASRPQDRQFILSSKKLLLSDSGFYLCAWSVGLASYEQYFGPGTRLTVT.

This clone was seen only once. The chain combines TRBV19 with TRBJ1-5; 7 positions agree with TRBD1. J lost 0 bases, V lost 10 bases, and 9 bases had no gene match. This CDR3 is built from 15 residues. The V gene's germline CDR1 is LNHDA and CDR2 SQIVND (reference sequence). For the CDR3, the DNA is TGTGCCACCCATGGACAGGCGAATAGCAATCAGCCCCAGCATTTT. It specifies CATHGQANSNQPQHF. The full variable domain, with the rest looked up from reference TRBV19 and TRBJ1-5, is DGGITQSPKYLFRKEGQNVTLSCEQNLNHDAMYWYRQDPGQGLRLIYYSQIVNDFQKGDIAEGYSVSREKKESFPLTVTSAQKNPTAFYLCATHGQANSNQPQHFGDGTRLSIL.

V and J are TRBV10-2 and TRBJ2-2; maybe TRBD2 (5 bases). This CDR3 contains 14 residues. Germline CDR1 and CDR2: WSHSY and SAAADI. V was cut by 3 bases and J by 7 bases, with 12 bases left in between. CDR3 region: CASSESMGSGELFF. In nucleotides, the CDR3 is TGCGCCAGCAGTGAATCCATGGGGAGCGGGGAGCTGTTTTTT.

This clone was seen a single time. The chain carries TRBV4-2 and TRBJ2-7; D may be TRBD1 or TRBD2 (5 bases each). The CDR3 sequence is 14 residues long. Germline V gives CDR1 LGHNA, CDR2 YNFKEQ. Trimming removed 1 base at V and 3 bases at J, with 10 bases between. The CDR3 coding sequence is TGTGCCAGCAGCCAAGGGGACGCAAGCTACGAGCAGTACTTC. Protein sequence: CASSQGDASYEQYF.

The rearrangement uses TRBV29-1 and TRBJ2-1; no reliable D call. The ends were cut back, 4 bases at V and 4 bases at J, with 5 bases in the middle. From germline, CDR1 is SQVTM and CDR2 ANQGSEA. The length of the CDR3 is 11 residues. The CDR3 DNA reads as TGCAGCGTTGGATGGTACAATGAGCAGTTCTTC. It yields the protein CSVGWYNEQFF.

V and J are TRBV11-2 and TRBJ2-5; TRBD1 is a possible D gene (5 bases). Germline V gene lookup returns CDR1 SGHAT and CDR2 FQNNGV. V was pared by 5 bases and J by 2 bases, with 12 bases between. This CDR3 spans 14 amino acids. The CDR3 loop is CASSPQDLQETQYF. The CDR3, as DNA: TGTGCCAGCAGCCCACAGGACCTACAAGAGACCCAGTACTTC.

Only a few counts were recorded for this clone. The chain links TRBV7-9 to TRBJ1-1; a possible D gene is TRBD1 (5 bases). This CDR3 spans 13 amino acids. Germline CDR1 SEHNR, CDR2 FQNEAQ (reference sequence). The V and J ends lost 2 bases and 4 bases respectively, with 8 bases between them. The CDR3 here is CASSLTGTTEAFF. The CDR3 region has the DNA TGTGCCAGCAGCTTAACTGGGACCACTGAAGCTTTCTTT.